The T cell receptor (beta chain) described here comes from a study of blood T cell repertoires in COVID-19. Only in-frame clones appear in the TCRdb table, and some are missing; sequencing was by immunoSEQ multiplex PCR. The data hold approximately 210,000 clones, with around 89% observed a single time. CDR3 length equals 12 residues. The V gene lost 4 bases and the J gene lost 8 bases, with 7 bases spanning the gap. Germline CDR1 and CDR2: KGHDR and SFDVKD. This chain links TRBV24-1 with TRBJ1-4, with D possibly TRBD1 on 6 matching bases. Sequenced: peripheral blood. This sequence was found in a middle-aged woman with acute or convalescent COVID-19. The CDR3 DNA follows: TGTGCCACCAGTGAAGGGGGAGAAAAACTGTTTTTT. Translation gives CATSEGGEKLFF.